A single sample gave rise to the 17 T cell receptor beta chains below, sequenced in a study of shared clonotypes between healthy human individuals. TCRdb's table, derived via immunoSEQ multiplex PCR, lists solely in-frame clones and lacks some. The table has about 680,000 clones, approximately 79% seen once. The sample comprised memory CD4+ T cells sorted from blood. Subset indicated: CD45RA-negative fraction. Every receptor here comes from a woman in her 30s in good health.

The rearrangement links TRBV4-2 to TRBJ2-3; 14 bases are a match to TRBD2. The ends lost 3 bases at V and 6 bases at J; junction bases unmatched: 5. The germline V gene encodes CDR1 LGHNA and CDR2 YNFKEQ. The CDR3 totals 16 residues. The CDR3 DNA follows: TGTGCCAGCAGCCACGCCGGGACTAGCGGGAGTGATACGCAGTATTTT. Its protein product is CASSHAGTSGSDTQYF.

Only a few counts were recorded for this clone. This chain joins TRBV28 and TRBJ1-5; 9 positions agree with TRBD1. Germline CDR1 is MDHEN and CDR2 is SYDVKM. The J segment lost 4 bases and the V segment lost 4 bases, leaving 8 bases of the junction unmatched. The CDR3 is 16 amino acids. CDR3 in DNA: TGTGCCAGCAGTTCTGGGACAGGGCGATGGAATCAGCCCCAGCATTTT. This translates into CASSSGTGRWNQPQHF.

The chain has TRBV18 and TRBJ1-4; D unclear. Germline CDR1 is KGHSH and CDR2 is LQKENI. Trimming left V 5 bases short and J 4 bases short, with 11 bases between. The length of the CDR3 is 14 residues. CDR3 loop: CASSLRTGNEKLFF. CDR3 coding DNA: TGTGCCAGCTCATTAAGAACGGGTAATGAAAAACTGTTTTTT.

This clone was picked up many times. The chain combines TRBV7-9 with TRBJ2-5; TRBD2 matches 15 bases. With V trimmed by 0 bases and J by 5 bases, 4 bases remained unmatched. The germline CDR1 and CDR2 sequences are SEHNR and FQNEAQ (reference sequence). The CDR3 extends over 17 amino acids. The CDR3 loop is CASSLARTSGRAETQYF. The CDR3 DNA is TGTGCCAGCAGCTTAGCGAGGACTAGCGGGAGGGCGGAGACCCAGTACTTC.

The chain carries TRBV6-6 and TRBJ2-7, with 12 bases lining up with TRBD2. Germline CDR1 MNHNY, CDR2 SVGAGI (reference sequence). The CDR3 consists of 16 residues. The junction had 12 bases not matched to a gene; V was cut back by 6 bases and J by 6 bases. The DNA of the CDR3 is TGTGCCAGCAGAACCAGGACTAGCGGGATACCCTCCGAGCAGTACTTC. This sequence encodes CASRTRTSGIPSEQYF.

The CDR3 reads CASSFSGEGPYEQYF. The CDR3 DNA reads TGTGCCAGCAGCTTCTCGGGGGAGGGCCCCTACGAGCAGTACTTC. The J gene is TRBJ2-7, the V gene TRBV7-3, with 7 bases that match TRBD2. V trimming: 3 bases; J trimming: 2 bases; junction bases outside the gene matches: 7. This CDR3 comprises 15 residues. The V gene's germline CDR1 is SGHTA and CDR2 FQGTGA. Using reference TRBV7-3 and TRBJ2-7 for the parts outside the CDR3, the full variable domain is GAGVSQTPSNKVTEKGKYVELRCDPISGHTALYWYRQSLGQGPEFLIYFQGTGAADDSGLPNDRFFAVRPEGSVSTLKIQRTERGDSAVYLCASSFSGEGPYEQYFGPGTRLTVT.

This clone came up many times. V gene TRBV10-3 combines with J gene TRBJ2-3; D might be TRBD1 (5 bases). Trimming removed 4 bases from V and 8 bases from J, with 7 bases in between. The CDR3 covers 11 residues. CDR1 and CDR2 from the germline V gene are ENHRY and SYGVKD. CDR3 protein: CAISVQATQYF. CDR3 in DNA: TGTGCCATCAGTGTACAGGCTACGCAGTATTTT.

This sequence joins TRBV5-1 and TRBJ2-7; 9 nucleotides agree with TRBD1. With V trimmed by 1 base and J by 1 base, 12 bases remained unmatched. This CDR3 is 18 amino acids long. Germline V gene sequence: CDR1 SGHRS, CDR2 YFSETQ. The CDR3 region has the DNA TGCGCCAGCAGCTTGAGCCTTTCCACCGGGACAGGGTCCTACGAGCAGTACTTC. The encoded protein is CASSLSLSTGTGSYEQYF.

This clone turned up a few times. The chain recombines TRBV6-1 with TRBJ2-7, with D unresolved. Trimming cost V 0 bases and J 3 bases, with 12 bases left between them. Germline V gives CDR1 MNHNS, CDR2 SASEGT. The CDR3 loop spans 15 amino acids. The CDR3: CASSEAVLLGYEQYF. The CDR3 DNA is TGTGCCAGCAGTGAAGCGGTACTCCTCGGCTACGAGCAGTACTTC.

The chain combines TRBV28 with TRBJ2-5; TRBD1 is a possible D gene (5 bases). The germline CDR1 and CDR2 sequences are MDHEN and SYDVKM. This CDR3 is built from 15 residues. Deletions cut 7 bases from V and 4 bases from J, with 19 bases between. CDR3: CASKNPQGGGETQYF. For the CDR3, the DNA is TGTGCCAGCAAAAACCCCCAGGGCGGCGGAGAGACCCAGTACTTC.

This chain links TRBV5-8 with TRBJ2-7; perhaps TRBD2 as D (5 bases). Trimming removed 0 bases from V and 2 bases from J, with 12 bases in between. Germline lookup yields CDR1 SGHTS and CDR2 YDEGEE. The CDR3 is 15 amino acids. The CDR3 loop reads CASSLVGRAAYEQYF. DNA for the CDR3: TGTGCCAGCAGCTTGGTTGGGCGGGCGGCCTACGAGCAGTACTTC. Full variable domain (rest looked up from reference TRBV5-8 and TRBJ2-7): EAGVTQSPTHLIKTRGQQATLRCSPISGHTSVYWYQQALGLGLQFLLWYDEGEERNRGNFPPRFSGRQFPNYSSELNVNALELEDSALYLCASSLVGRAAYEQYFGPGTRLTVT.

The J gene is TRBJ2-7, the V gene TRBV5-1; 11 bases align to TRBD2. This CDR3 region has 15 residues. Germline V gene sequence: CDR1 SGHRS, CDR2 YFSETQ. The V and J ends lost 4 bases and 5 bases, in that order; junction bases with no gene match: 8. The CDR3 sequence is CASSELAGVYNEQYF. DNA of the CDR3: TGCGCCAGCAGCGAACTAGCGGGAGTCTATAACGAGCAGTACTTC.

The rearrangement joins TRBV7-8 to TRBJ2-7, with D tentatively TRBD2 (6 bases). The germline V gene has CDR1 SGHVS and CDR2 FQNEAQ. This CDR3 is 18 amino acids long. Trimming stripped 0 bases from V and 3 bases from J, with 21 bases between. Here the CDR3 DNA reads TGTGCCAGCAGCTTAGCTCGGGGGTTATCCGGACTAAACTACGAGCAGTACTTC. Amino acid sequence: CASSLARGLSGLNYEQYF.

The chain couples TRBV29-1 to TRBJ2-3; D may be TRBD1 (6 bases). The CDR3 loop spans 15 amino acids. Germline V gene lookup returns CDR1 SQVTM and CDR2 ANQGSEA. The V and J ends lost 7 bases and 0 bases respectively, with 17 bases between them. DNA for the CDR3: TGCAGCGCCAAACTGGGGGCGACTAGCACAGATACGCAGTATTTT. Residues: CSAKLGATSTDTQYF.

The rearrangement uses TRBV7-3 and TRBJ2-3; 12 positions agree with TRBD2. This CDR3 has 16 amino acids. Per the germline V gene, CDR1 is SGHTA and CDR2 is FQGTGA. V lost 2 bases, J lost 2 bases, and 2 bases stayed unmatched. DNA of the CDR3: TGTGCCAGCAGCTTAGGACTAGCGGGGAACACAGATACGCAGTATTTT. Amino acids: CASSLGLAGNTDTQYF. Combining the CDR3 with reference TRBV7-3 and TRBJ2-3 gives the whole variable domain GAGVSQTPSNKVTEKGKYVELRCDPISGHTALYWYRQSLGQGPEFLIYFQGTGAADDSGLPNDRFFAVRPEGSVSTLKIQRTERGDSAVYLCASSLGLAGNTDTQYFGPGTRLTVL.

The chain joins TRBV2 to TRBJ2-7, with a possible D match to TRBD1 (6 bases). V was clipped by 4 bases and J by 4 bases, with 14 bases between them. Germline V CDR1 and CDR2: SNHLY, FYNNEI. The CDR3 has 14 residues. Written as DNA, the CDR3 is TGTGCCAGCAGTGTAGGCAGGGGAGTTTACGAGCAGTACTTC. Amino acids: CASSVGRGVYEQYF.

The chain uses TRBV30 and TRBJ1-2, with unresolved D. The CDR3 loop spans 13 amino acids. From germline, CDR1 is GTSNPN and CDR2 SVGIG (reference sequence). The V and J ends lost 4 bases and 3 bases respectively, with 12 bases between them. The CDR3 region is CAWMRVSYYGYTF. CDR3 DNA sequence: TGTGCCTGGATGAGGGTTAGTTACTATGGCTACACCTTC.